Shown below are 21 T cell receptor beta chains from a single sample sequenced in a study of shared clonotypes between healthy human individuals. Measured with immunoSEQ multiplex PCR; TCRdb has only the in-frame clones, and not every one. The sample consists of 950,000 to 1,100,000 clones, around 76% of them appearing once. Sequencing was done on a sample of memory CD4+ T cells sorted from blood. As for subset: CD45RA-negative fraction. These TCRs come from a man between 18 and 29 years old in good health.

The rearrangement links TRBV4-1 to TRBJ1-2; 9 bases are a match to TRBD1. Germline values: CDR1 MGHRA, CDR2 YSYEKL. The CDR3 is made up of 15 amino acids. Trimming cost V 3 bases and J 4 bases; bases outside gene matches: 6. CDR3 residues: CASSHPGQGIYGYTF. In nucleotides, the CDR3 is TGCGCCAGCAGCCACCCGGGACAGGGAATCTATGGCTACACCTTC.

The rearrangement links TRBV18 to TRBJ2-1, with TRBD1 matching 9 bases. This CDR3 has 16 residues. Unmatched junction bases numbered 6, after V lost 3 bases and J lost 3 bases. Germline-derived CDR1 and CDR2 are KGHSH and LQKENI. CDR3 nucleotides: TGTGCCAGCTCACCCCTCCGGGGACAGGGCTACAATGAGCAGTTCTTC. It codes for CASSPLRGQGYNEQFF.

This chain joins TRBV5-8 and TRBJ1-4; no firm D call. CDR1 and CDR2 from the germline V gene are SGHTS and YDEGEE. CDR3 length: 13 amino acids. V was pared by 2 bases and J by 10 bases, with 12 bases between. CDR3: CASSFEVQRKLFF. The CDR3 nucleotides read TGTGCCAGCAGCTTCGAGGTCCAGCGAAAACTGTTTTTT.

V and J are TRBV19 and TRBJ2-7; TRBD1 aligns across 10 bases. The CDR3 runs 13 residues. Germline V CDR1 and CDR2: LNHDA, SQIVND (reference sequence). V dropped 10 bases and J dropped 2; count of bases not matched to a gene: 5. CDR3 coding DNA: TGTGCCACCCGGACAGGGGGAGCCTACGAGCAGTACTTC. This sequence encodes CATRTGGAYEQYF.

This rearrangement joins TRBV5-8 to TRBJ1-2, with a possible D match to TRBD1 (5 bases). V lost 5 bases and J lost 2, with 16 bases in between. This CDR3 has 15 amino acids. Per germline, CDR1 SGHTS and CDR2 YDEGEE. The CDR3 DNA follows: TGTGCCAGCAGGCGTAGCCAGGGTCCCAACTATGGCTACACCTTC. Amino acids: CASRRSQGPNYGYTF.

V gene TRBV6-6 combines with J gene TRBJ2-7; 9 nucleotides line up with TRBD1. This CDR3 comprises 15 residues. Germline assignment: CDR1 MNHNY and CDR2 SVGAGI (reference sequence). The V and J ends lost 0 bases and 2 bases, in that order; junction bases with no gene match: 2. CDR3 coding DNA: TGTGCCAGCAGTTACTCCGGACAGGGGCCCTACGAGCAGTACTTC. Translation: CASSYSGQGPYEQYF.

The chain recombines TRBV19 with TRBJ1-1; no reliable D call. CDR3 size: 15 residues. V lost 4 bases to trimming and J lost 0 bases, with 12 bases between them. CDR1 and CDR2 from the germline V gene are LNHDA and SQIVND (reference sequence). As DNA, the CDR3 is TGTGCCAGTAGTACCGAACTTTCCATGAACACTGAAGCTTTCTTT. As protein: CASSTELSMNTEAFF.

V and J are TRBV4-2 and TRBJ1-4; D possibly corresponds to TRBD1 (6 bases). Trimming took 1 base from V and 3 from J, leaving 12 bases between them. The CDR3 has 16 residues. Germline CDR1 and CDR2: LGHNA and YNFKEQ. The DNA for the CDR3 is TGTGCCAGCAGCCAAGGGTCGAGGGGGGCTAATGAAAAACTGTTTTTT. This codes for CASSQGSRGANEKLFF.

The chain recombines TRBV10-2 with TRBJ1-1; D call uncertain. V dropped 5 bases and J dropped 0 bases, with 10 bases sitting between them. This CDR3 contains 14 residues. Germline assignment: CDR1 WSHSY and CDR2 SAAADI. In DNA, the CDR3 is TGCGCCAGCAGTCGGACCCTCATGAACACTGAAGCTTTCTTT. The encoded protein is CASSRTLMNTEAFF.

The chain combines TRBV7-6 with TRBJ2-1; either TRBD1 or TRBD2 may supply D (6 bases each). The CDR3 totals 14 residues. Germline V gene data show CDR1 as SGHVS and CDR2 as FNYEAQ. V lost 4 bases to trimming and J lost 7 bases, with 14 bases between them. CDR3 amino acids: CASSWVEGGNEQFF. The CDR3 DNA is TGTGCCAGCAGCTGGGTGGAGGGGGGTAATGAGCAGTTCTTC.

This chain uses TRBV5-1 with TRBJ2-3; weak D call: TRBD2 (6 bases). Germline loops: CDR1 SGHRS, CDR2 YFSETQ. Trimming took 3 bases from V and 2 from J, leaving 22 bases between them. This CDR3 contains 18 residues. CDR3 in amino acids: CASSSGERGWKFTDTQYF. The CDR3 bases are TGCGCCAGCAGCTCGGGAGAAAGGGGATGGAAGTTCACAGATACGCAGTATTTT.

The chain links TRBV4-1 to TRBJ2-7; either TRBD1 or TRBD2 may fit D (7 bases each). Germline V CDR1 and CDR2: MGHRA, YSYEKL. V shed 0 bases and J shed 1 base, with 13 bases lying between them. The CDR3 covers 16 residues. The DNA of the CDR3 is TGCGCCAGCAGCCAAGACCCAGGGGGGGCTTCCTACGAGCAGTACTTC. Amino acid sequence: CASSQDPGGASYEQYF.

The V gene is TRBV5-6, the J gene TRBJ2-7; D may be TRBD1 (5 bases). The CDR3 has 15 residues. V lost 7 bases and J lost 0, with 17 bases in between. The V gene's germline CDR1 is SGHDT and CDR2 YYEEEE. The CDR3 region is CASGSRWGPSYEQYF. The DNA of the CDR3 is TGTGCCAGCGGCTCCAGGTGGGGCCCCTCCTACGAGCAGTACTTC.

This clone turned up a few times. The rearrangement uses TRBV5-6 and TRBJ1-6; a weak D match, TRBD1 (5 bases). Germline CDR1 and CDR2: SGHDT and YYEEEE. Trimming pared 0 bases from V and 9 bases from J, leaving 10 bases between. The CDR3 length is 14 residues. Here the CDR3 reads CASSLEERGSPLHF. The CDR3 DNA sequence: TGTGCCAGCAGCTTGGAGGAGAGGGGTTCACCCCTCCACTTT.

Here the CDR3 reads CASSLVGLPTGELFF. The CDR3 region has the DNA TGTGCCAGCAGCTTAGTGGGACTACCCACCGGGGAGCTGTTTTTT. The gene calls are TRBV7-6 and TRBJ2-2; 7 bases line up with TRBD2. The CDR3 totals 15 residues. Trimming at V came to 1 base and at J to 4 bases, leaving 3 bases not matched to a gene. Germline V lookup: CDR1 SGHVS, CDR2 FNYEAQ.

The rearrangement uses TRBV6-1 and TRBJ1-4; TRBD1 aligns across 7 bases. The CDR3 spans 14 residues. Losses at the gene ends were 6 bases for V and 8 bases for J; bases not matched to a gene: 9. The V gene's germline CDR1 is MNHNS and CDR2 SASEGT. CDR3 DNA sequence: TGTGCCAGCAGGGCGACAGGGTTGGAAGAAAAACTGTTTTTT. Its protein product is CASRATGLEEKLFF.

This sequence joins TRBV5-4 and TRBJ2-7; D is possibly TRBD1 (6 bases). The germline V gene encodes CDR1 SGHNT and CDR2 YYREEE (reference sequence). This CDR3 is built from 14 residues. The V end was cut by 0 bases, the J end by 0 bases, with 7 bases between. The CDR3 DNA reads as TGTGCCAGCAGCTTGGGGACAGTCTCCTACGAGCAGTACTTC. Protein product: CASSLGTVSYEQYF.

The CDR3 DNA follows: TGTGCCAGCAGCCACCTTGCCGGGGGGTACAATGAGCAGTTCTTC. Amino acids: CASSHLAGGYNEQFF. This chain connects TRBV7-9 to TRBJ2-1, with 7 bases fitting TRBD2. V lost 5 bases, J lost 4 bases, and 8 bases stayed unmatched. The CDR3 consists of 15 residues. Germline CDR1 is SEHNR and CDR2 is FQNEAQ (reference sequence).

The rearrangement links TRBV4-1 to TRBJ1-3; D remains unclear. V lost 5 bases and J 0 bases, leaving 8 bases between the germline ends. This CDR3 is built from 14 residues. Germline V gene data show CDR1 as MGHRA and CDR2 as YSYEKL. Here the CDR3 DNA reads TGCGCCAGCAGCGTACAGCTCTCTGGAAACACCATATATTTT. It is translated as CASSVQLSGNTIYF.

The chain carries TRBV10-3 and TRBJ2-1, with TRBD2 identical over 10 bases. V was clipped by 0 bases and J by 6 bases; unmatched bases: 5. CDR1 ENHRY and CDR2 SYGVKD come from the germline V gene. This CDR3 contains 16 residues. As DNA, the CDR3 is TGTGCCATCAGTGAGTCCGCAGCGGGGGGGCCCAATGAGCAGTTCTTC. Protein product: CAISESAAGGPNEQFF.

This rearrangement joins TRBV30 to TRBJ2-3; 8 bases are shared with TRBD2. Germline CDR1 and CDR2: GTSNPN and SVGIG (reference sequence). V lost 1 base to trimming and J lost 4 bases; unmatched junction nucleotides: 4. The CDR3 spans 14 residues. In DNA, the CDR3 is TGTGCCTGGAGTGCGGGAGGGCCCGCAGATACGCAGTATTTT. Its protein is CAWSAGGPADTQYF. Full variable domain (outside the CDR3, taken from reference TRBV30 and TRBJ2-3): SQTIHQWPATLVQPVGSPLSLECTVEGTSNPNLYWYRQAAGRGLQLLFYSVGIGQISSEVPQNLSASRPQDRQFILSSKKLLLSDSGFYLCAWSAGGPADTQYFGPGTRLTVL.